These 28 T cell receptor beta chains came from one sample sequenced in a study of blood T cell repertoires in COVID-19. Here immunoSEQ multiplex PCR was the method, and the copy in TCRdb shows in-frame clones only, minus some. Altogether fewer than 200,000 clones are present, under 80% being singletons, with the ten largest covering about 3%. Sequencing used peripheral blood. The receptors were sampled from a woman over 75 with acute or convalescent COVID-19.

This CDR3 is CASSKAPKEGRTGELFF. CDR3 nucleotide sequence: TGTGCCAGCAGCAAAGCTCCGAAGGAGGGTCGAACCGGGGAGCTGTTTTTT. The rearrangement links TRBV21-1 to TRBJ2-2; TRBD2 is the table's D call, not checked against the DNA. TRBV21-1 is annotated as a pseudogene. The CDR3 length is 17 residues.

The J gene is TRBJ2-3, the V gene TRBV5-1; 11 bases are shared with TRBD2. The V segment lost 4 bases and the J segment 3 bases; nucleotides outside the gene matches: 4. CDR1 SGHRS and CDR2 YFSETQ come from the germline V gene. The CDR3 consists of 15 residues. In DNA, the CDR3 is TGCGCCAGCAGCCCGGGACTAGCGGTGACAGATACGCAGTATTTT. Translation: CASSPGLAVTDTQYF.

This clone was counted many times. The V and J genes are TRBV9 and TRBJ2-3; 7 bases are shared with TRBD1. Germline CDR1 reads SGDLS; CDR2 reads YYNGEE. The CDR3 sequence is 17 residues long. The junction had 13 bases not matched to a gene; V was cut back by 3 bases and J by 3 bases. CDR3 residues: CASSAAPTGRATDTQYF. In DNA, the CDR3 is TGTGCCAGCAGCGCCGCACCGACAGGGAGAGCGACAGATACGCAGTATTTT.

This CDR3 reads CASSGDIWQPQHF. DNA for the CDR3: TGTGCCAGCAGCGGGGACATATGGCAGCCCCAGCATTTT. The chain uses TRBV5-5 and TRBJ1-5; the D gene is possibly TRBD1 (6 bases). Trimming removed 4 bases at V and 7 bases at J, with 12 bases between. Germline V lookup: CDR1 SGHKS, CDR2 YYEKEE (reference sequence). CDR3 length equals 13 residues.

The chain links TRBV18 to TRBJ2-1, with 8 bases that match TRBD2. J lost 7 bases, V lost 3 bases, and 14 bases had no gene match. From germline, CDR1 is KGHSH and CDR2 LQKENI. This CDR3 region has 17 residues. CDR3 amino acids: CASSPYSGRATSNEQFF. The CDR3 DNA follows: TGTGCCAGCTCACCCTACTCCGGGAGGGCCACTTCGAATGAGCAGTTCTTC.

The V gene is TRBV10-3, the J gene TRBJ2-7; the match to TRBD1 covers 7 bases. J lost 3 bases, V lost 10 bases, and 6 bases had no gene match. This CDR3 contains 12 residues. Germline lookup yields CDR1 ENHRY and CDR2 SYGVKD. The CDR3: CATQGDGYEQYF. CDR3 in DNA: TGTGCCACCCAGGGGGACGGCTACGAGCAGTACTTC.

This clone was seen only a few times. The chain has TRBV5-1 and TRBJ2-2; 8 bases map to TRBD2. V gave up 4 bases and J gave up 0 bases; unmatched junction bases: 2. From germline, CDR1 is SGHRS and CDR2 YFSETQ. The CDR3 is 15 residues long. The CDR3: CASSQGLANTGELFF. The CDR3 nucleotides are TGCGCCAGCAGCCAGGGACTAGCGAACACCGGGGAGCTGTTTTTT.

The chain uses TRBV14 and TRBJ2-3, with 12 bases lining up with TRBD2. The CDR3 has 17 residues. CDR1 SGHDN and CDR2 FVKESK come from the germline V gene. After removal of 4 bases from V and 4 bases from J, the junction contained 9 bases not matched to a gene. For the CDR3, the DNA is TGTGCCAGCAGCCTCTGGACTAGCGGGACGGGGTCAGATACGCAGTATTTT. Protein product: CASSLWTSGTGSDTQYF.

The chain joins TRBV2 to TRBJ1-5; 11 nucleotides align to TRBD1. CDR3 size: 16 residues. J was trimmed by 6 bases and V by 4 bases; bases with no gene match: 8. Germline values: CDR1 SNHLY, CDR2 FYNNEI. The DNA for the CDR3 is TGTGCCAGCAGTGGGACAGGGGGCGAGGTGGGTCAGCCCCAGCATTTT. Translating it yields CASSGTGGEVGQPQHF.

The J gene is TRBJ2-1, the V gene TRBV28; tentatively, D is TRBD2 (6 bases). Trimming left V 1 base short and J 8 bases short, with 15 bases between. Germline V lookup: CDR1 MDHEN, CDR2 SYDVKM. The CDR3 runs to 15 residues. In DNA, the CDR3 is TGTGCCAGCAGTTTATTTCGGACTATTTCTTATGAGCAGTTCTTC. This sequence encodes CASSLFRTISYEQFF.

This chain connects TRBV6-5 to TRBJ1-3, with D unresolved. The germline V and J ends were trimmed by 6 bases and 0 bases, with 6 bases remaining between them. This CDR3 spans 13 amino acids. From germline, CDR1 is MNHEY and CDR2 SVGAGI. CDR3 sequence reads: CASSESSGNTIYF. The CDR3 DNA sequence: TGTGCCAGCAGCGAGAGCTCTGGAAACACCATATATTTT.

The chain carries TRBV2 and TRBJ1-4, with D possibly being TRBD1 (6 bases). The CDR3 loop spans 14 amino acids. Germline loops: CDR1 SNHLY, CDR2 FYNNEI. Deletions cut 6 bases from V and 4 bases from J, with 12 bases between. The CDR3 sequence: CASSKDSINEKLFF. The CDR3 DNA sequence: TGTGCCAGCAGCAAGGACAGTATTAATGAAAAACTGTTTTTT.

This sequence joins TRBV30 and TRBJ1-1; no reliable D call. The germline V gene has CDR1 GTSNPN and CDR2 SVGIG (reference sequence). The CDR3 covers 13 residues. The germline V and J ends were trimmed by 3 bases and 7 bases, with 15 bases remaining between them. CDR3 DNA sequence: TGTGCCTGGAGATCAATAGGAGGTAATGAAGCTTTCTTT. Amino acid sequence: CAWRSIGGNEAFF.

V usage is TRBV11-2 and J usage is TRBJ1-1; D not resolved. CDR3 length: 14 amino acids. V was clipped by 8 bases and J by 0 bases, with 13 bases between them. CDR1 SGHAT and CDR2 FQNNGV come from the germline V gene. The CDR3 here is CASWHPMMNTEAFF. CDR3 DNA: TGTGCCAGCTGGCACCCAATGATGAACACTGAAGCTTTCTTT. The variable domain in full, with the rest retrieved from reference TRBV11-2 and TRBJ1-1, is EAGVAQSPRYKIIEKRQSVAFWCNPISGHATLYWYQQILGQGPKLLIQFQNNGVVDDSQLPKDRFSAERLKGVDSTLKIQPAKLEDSAVYLCASWHPMMNTEAFFGQGTRLTVV.

V is TRBV28 and J is TRBJ1-1; 9 bases fit TRBD1. The V gene's germline CDR1 is MDHEN and CDR2 SYDVKM. There are 15 residues in the CDR3. Trimming removed 5 bases from V and 1 base from J; junction bases left unmatched: 5. For the CDR3, the DNA is TGTGCCAGCAGTATAACAGGGGGCCGGAACACTGAAGCTTTCTTT. Encoded protein: CASSITGGRNTEAFF.

The J gene is TRBJ1-2, the V gene TRBV7-9; 8 positions match TRBD1. Germline trimming cut 5 bases from V and 8 bases from J; bases unmatched to any gene: 7. Germline V gene lookup returns CDR1 SEHNR and CDR2 FQNEAQ (reference sequence). The CDR3 covers 13 residues. The CDR3 is CASSRGQGEGYTF. The CDR3 DNA reads as TGTGCCAGCAGCAGAGGACAGGGCGAAGGCTACACCTTC.

This chain links TRBV28 with TRBJ2-2; 8 positions match TRBD1. This CDR3 region has 15 residues. The V segment lost 4 bases and the J segment 5 bases; nucleotides outside the gene matches: 6. Germline V gene lookup returns CDR1 MDHEN and CDR2 SYDVKM. CDR3 region: CASSYPGGGTGELFF. CDR3 DNA: TGTGCCAGCAGTTATCCAGGGGGCGGAACCGGGGAGCTGTTTTTT.

The chain has TRBV18 and TRBJ2-1; 10 bases are a match to TRBD2. The CDR3 has 20 amino acids. Losses at the gene ends were 4 bases for V and 5 bases for J; bases not matched to a gene: 20. Germline CDR1 reads KGHSH; CDR2 reads LQKENI. The DNA of the CDR3 is TGTGCCAGCTCACTCGTTTTCACCCGGGGGCTAGCGGGAGAACACAATGAGCAGTTCTTC. It yields the protein CASSLVFTRGLAGEHNEQFF. Drawing the rest from reference TRBV18 and TRBJ2-1, the complete variable domain is NAGVMQNPRHLVRRRGQEARLRCSPMKGHSHVYWYRQLPEEGLKFMVYLQKENIIDESGMPKERFSAEFPKEGPSILRIQQVVRGDSAAYFCASSLVFTRGLAGEHNEQFFGPGTRLTVL.

The genes are TRBV7-9 and TRBJ2-7; 9 nucleotides match TRBD1. Per the germline V gene, CDR1 is SEHNR and CDR2 is FQNEAQ (reference sequence). V trimming: 5 bases; J trimming: 0 bases; junction bases outside the gene matches: 5. The CDR3 loop spans 15 amino acids. The CDR3 is CASSGGQGSSYEQYF. As DNA, the CDR3 is TGTGCCAGCAGCGGAGGACAGGGGAGCTCCTACGAGCAGTACTTC.

The chain is built from TRBV6-2 or TRBV6-3 and TRBJ2-2; D is unclear. The CDR3 runs 16 residues. Germline assignment: CDR1 MNHEY and CDR2 SVGEGT. V lost 5 bases to trimming and J lost 1 base, with 14 bases between them. CDR3 region: CASSVTSVKNTGELFF. DNA for the CDR3: TGTGCCAGCAGTGTTACATCTGTTAAGAACACCGGGGAGCTGTTTTTT.

The chain's CDR3 is CASSSSIRDRVETQYF. DNA of the CDR3: TGTGCCAGCAGTTCCTCTATCCGGGACAGGGTAGAGACCCAGTACTTC. The chain employs TRBV28 and TRBJ2-5; 9 bases match TRBD1. Germline lookup yields CDR1 MDHEN and CDR2 SYDVKM. The V gene end was trimmed by 4 bases and the J gene end by 4 bases; junction bases not matched to a gene: 10. CDR3 length: 16 amino acids. Full variable domain (rest looked up from reference TRBV28 and TRBJ2-5): DVKVTQSSRYLVKRTGEKVFLECVQDMDHENMFWYRQDPGLGLRLIYFSYDVKMKEKGDIPEGYSVSREKKERFSLILESASTNQTSMYLCASSSSIRDRVETQYFGPGTRLLVL.

CDR3 in amino acids: CASKLLSSYNEQFF. In DNA, the CDR3 is TGCGCCAGCAAATTACTGAGCTCCTACAATGAGCAGTTCTTC. The chain links TRBV5-1 to TRBJ2-1; D gene ambiguous. The V gene's germline CDR1 is SGHRS and CDR2 YFSETQ. Trimming took off 6 bases at V and 0 bases at J, with 10 bases between the two ends. CDR3 length: 14 amino acids.

The chain recombines TRBV28 with TRBJ1-1; TRBD1 is a possible D gene (5 bases). Germline V lookup: CDR1 MDHEN, CDR2 SYDVKM. V was cut by 3 bases and J by 2 bases, with 10 bases left in between. The CDR3 consists of 14 residues. Here the CDR3 DNA reads TGTGCCAGCAGTTTTGTAAGGGGAAACACTGAAGCTTTCTTT. It encodes CASSFVRGNTEAFF. Complete variable domain (other parts from reference TRBV28 and TRBJ1-1): DVKVTQSSRYLVKRTGEKVFLECVQDMDHENMFWYRQDPGLGLRLIYFSYDVKMKEKGDIPEGYSVSREKKERFSLILESASTNQTSMYLCASSFVRGNTEAFFGQGTRLTVV.

This clone has only one observation. The genes are TRBV28 and TRBJ2-5; TRBD1 might be the D (6 bases). Germline CDR1 reads MDHEN; CDR2 reads SYDVKM. V was trimmed by 2 bases and J by 2 bases, leaving 15 bases between them. The CDR3 covers 16 residues. As DNA, the CDR3 is TGTGCCAGCAGTTTAACGACCAGGGGACCGCAAGAGACCCAGTACTTC. It yields the protein CASSLTTRGPQETQYF.

This clone was counted only a few times. This specimen includes other DNA sequences encoding the same CDR3. This chain links TRBV3-1 (or the pseudogene TRBV3-2) with TRBJ2-7; 10 bases are a match to TRBD2. The CDR3 has 15 residues. The germline CDR1 and CDR2 sequences are LGHDT and YNNKEL (reference sequence). Trimming took 4 bases from V and 4 from J; bases not matched to a gene: 7. Here the CDR3 reads CASSLSSGRGYEQYF. The CDR3 coding sequence is TGTGCCAGCAGCCTTTCAAGCGGGAGGGGTTACGAGCAGTACTTC.

V is TRBV30 and J is TRBJ2-3; the D gene is possibly TRBD1 (6 bases). Germline V gene lookup returns CDR1 GTSNPN and CDR2 SVGIG (reference sequence). This CDR3 is built from 14 residues. V was trimmed by 3 bases and J by 1 base, leaving 11 bases between them. The CDR3 region is CAWRGGVGTDTQYF. The CDR3 DNA follows: TGTGCCTGGAGAGGGGGAGTTGGCACAGATACGCAGTATTTT.

The V and J genes are TRBV27 and TRBJ2-7; 11 bases agree with TRBD1. V was clipped by 6 bases and J by 4 bases; unmatched bases: 2. The CDR3 contains 13 residues. CDR1 is MNHEY, CDR2 SMNVEV, per germline (reference sequence). CDR3 amino acids: CASSRDRGYEQYF. The CDR3 region has the DNA TGTGCCAGCAGCCGGGACAGGGGGTACGAGCAGTACTTC.

The chain links TRBV10-3 to TRBJ2-3, with 7 bases that match TRBD2. V lost 0 bases to trimming and J lost 2 bases; unmatched junction nucleotides: 5. The germline V gene encodes CDR1 ENHRY and CDR2 SYGVKD. The CDR3 is 16 residues long. CDR3 sequence reads: CAISESRRGNTDTQYF. For the CDR3, the DNA is TGTGCCATCAGTGAGTCGCGGCGGGGGAACACAGATACGCAGTATTTT.